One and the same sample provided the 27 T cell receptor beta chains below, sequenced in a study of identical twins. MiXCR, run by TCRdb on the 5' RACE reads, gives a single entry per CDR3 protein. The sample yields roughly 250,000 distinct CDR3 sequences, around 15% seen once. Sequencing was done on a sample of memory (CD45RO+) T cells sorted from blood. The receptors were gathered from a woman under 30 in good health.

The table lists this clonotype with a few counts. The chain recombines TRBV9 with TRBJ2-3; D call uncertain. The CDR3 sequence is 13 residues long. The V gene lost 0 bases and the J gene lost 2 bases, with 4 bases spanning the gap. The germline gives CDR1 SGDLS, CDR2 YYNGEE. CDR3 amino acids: CASSVEATDTQYF. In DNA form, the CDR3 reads TGTGCCAGCAGCGTAGAGGCCACAGATACGCAGTATTTT. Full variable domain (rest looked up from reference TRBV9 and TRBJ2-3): DSGVTQTPKHLITATGQRVTLRCSPRSGDLSVYWYQQSLDQGLQFLIQYYNGEERAKGNILERFSAQQFPDLHSELNLSSLELGDSALYFCASSVEATDTQYFGPGTRLTVL.

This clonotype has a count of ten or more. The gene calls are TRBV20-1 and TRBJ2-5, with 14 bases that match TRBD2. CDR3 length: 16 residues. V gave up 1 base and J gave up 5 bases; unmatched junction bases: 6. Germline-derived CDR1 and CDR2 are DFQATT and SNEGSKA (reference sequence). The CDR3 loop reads CSARGRLAGGRETQYF. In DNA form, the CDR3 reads TGCAGTGCTAGAGGCCGACTAGCGGGAGGGCGTGAGACCCAGTACTTC.

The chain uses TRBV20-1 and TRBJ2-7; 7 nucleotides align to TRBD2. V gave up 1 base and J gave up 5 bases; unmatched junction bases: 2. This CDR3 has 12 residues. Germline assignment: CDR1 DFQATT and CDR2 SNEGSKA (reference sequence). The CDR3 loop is CSARGLADEQYF. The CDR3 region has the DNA TGCAGTGCTAGAGGTCTAGCGGACGAGCAGTACTTC.

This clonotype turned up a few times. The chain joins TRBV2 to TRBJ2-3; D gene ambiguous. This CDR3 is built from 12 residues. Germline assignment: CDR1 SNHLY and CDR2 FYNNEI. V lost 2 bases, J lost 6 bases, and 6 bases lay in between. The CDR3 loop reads CASSENSDTQYF. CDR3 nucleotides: TGTGCCAGCAGTGAAAATTCGGATACGCAGTATTTT.

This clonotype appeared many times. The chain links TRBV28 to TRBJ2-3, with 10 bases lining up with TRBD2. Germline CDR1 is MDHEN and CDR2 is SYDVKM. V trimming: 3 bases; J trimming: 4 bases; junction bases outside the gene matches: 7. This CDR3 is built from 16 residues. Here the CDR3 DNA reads TGTGCCAGCAGTTTCCCGGCTAGCGGGAGTGCAGATACGCAGTATTTT. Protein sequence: CASSFPASGSADTQYF.

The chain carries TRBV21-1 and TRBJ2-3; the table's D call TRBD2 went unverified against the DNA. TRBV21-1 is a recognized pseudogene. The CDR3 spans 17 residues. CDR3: CASSSIPSGGFTDTQYF. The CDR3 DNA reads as TGTGCCAGCAGCAGTATCCCTAGCGGGGGGTTCACAGATACGCAGTATTTT.

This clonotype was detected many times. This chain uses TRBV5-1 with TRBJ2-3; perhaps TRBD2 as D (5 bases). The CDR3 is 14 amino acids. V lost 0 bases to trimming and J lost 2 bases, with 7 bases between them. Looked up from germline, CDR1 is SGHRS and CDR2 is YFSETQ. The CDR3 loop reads CASSLGGDTDTQYF. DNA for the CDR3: TGCGCCAGCAGCTTGGGGGGAGACACAGATACGCAGTATTTT.

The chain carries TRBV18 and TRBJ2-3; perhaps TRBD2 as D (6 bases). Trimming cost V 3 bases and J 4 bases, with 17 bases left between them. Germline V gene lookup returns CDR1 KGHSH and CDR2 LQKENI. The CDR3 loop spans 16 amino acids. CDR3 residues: CASSPGRRGGADTQYF. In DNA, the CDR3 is TGTGCCAGCTCACCGGGAAGGCGGGGAGGAGCAGATACGCAGTATTTT.

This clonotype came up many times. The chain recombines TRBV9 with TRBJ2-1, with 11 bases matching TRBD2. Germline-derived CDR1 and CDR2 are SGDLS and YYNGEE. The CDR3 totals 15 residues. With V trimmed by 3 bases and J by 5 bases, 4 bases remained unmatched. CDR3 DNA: TGTGCCAGCAGCGACCCTAGCGGGAGGAACAATGAGCAGTTCTTC. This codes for CASSDPSGRNNEQFF.

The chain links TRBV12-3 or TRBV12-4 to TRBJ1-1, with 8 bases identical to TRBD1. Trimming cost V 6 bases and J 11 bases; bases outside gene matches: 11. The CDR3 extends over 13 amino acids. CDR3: CASSRGQGLGAFF. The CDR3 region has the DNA TGTGCCAGCAGCCGAGGACAGGGTCTAGGGGCTTTCTTT.

In DNA form, the CDR3 reads TGCAGCACGGACCAGTACAATGAGCAGTTCTTC. The encoded protein is CSTDQYNEQFF. This chain links TRBV20-1 with TRBJ2-1; D gene unclear. CDR3 length: 11 residues. Germline V gene sequence: CDR1 DFQATT, CDR2 SNEGSKA (reference sequence).

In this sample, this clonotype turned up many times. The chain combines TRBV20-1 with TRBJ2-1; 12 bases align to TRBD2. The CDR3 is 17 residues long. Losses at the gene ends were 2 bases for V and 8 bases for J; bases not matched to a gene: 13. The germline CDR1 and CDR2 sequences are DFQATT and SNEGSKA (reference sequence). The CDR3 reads CSARTRKGASGRDEQFF. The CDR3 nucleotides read TGCAGTGCTAGAACCAGAAAGGGAGCTAGCGGGAGGGATGAGCAGTTCTTC.

The CDR3 DNA follows: TGTGCCAGCAGGCCAAACCTTATGTATGGCTACACCTTC. Translated, it gives CASRPNLMYGYTF. The V and J genes are TRBV6-1 and TRBJ1-2; D unresolved. In germline, CDR1 is MNHNS, CDR2 SASEGT. CDR3 length: 13 amino acids. Between the trimmed V and J ends, which lost 6 bases and 5 bases, there was a span of 13 bases.

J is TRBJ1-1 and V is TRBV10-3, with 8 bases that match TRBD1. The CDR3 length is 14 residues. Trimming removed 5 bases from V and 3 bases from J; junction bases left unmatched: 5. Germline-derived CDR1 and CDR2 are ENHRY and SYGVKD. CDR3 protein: CAISRTGRDTEAFF. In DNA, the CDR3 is TGTGCCATCAGTCGGACAGGGCGGGACACTGAAGCTTTCTTT.

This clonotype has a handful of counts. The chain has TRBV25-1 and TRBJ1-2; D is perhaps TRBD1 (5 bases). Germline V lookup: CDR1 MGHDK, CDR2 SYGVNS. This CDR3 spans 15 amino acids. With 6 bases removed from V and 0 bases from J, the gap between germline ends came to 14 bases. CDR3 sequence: CASRGDGLANYGYTF. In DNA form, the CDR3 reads TGTGCCAGCAGGGGGGACGGCCTAGCTAACTATGGCTACACCTTC.

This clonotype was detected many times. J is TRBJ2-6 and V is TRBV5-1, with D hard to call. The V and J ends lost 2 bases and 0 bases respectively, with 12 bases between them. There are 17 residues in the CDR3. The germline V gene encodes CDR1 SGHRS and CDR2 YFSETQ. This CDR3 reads CASSLRATSSGANVLTF. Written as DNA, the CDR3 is TGCGCCAGCAGCTTACGGGCCACGAGCTCTGGGGCCAACGTCCTGACTTTC.

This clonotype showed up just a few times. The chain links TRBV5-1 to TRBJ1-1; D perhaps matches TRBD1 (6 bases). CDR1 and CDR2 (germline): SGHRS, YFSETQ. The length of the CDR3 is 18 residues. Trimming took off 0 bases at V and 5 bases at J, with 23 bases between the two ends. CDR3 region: CASSLGITGSGDRTEAFF. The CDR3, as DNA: TGCGCCAGCAGCTTGGGTATAACAGGGTCCGGAGATCGGACTGAAGCTTTCTTT.

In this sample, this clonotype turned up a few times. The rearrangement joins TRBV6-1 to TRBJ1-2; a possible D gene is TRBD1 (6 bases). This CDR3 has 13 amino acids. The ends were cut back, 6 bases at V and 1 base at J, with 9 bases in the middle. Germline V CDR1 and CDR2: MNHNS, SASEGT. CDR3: CASRLDSNYGYTF. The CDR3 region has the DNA TGTGCCAGCAGACTGGACAGTAACTATGGCTACACCTTC.

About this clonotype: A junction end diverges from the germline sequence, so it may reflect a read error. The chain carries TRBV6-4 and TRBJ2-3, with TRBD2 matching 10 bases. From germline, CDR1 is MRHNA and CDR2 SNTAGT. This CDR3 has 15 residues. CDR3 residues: CANSDSGGATDTQYF. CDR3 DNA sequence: TGTGCCAACAGTGACAGCGGGGGGGCCACAGATACGCAGTATTTT.

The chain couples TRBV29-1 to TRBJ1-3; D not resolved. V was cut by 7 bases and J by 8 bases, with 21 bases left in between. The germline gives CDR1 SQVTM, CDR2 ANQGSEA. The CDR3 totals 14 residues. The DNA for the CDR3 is TGCAGCGGGAAGAAGGGCGGGAGAATTGACACCATATATTTT. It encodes CSGKKGGRIDTIYF.

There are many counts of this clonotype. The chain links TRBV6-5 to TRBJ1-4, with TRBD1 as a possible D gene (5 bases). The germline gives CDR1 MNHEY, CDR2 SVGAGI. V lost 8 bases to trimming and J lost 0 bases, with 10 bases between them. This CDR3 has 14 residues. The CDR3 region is CASGTASTNEKLFF. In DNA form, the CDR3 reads TGTGCCAGCGGGACGGCGTCAACTAATGAAAAACTGTTTTTT.

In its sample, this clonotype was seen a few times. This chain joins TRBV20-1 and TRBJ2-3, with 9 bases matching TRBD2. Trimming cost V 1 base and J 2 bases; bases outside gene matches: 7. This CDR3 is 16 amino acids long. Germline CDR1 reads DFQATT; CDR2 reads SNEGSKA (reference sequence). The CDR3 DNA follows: TGCAGTGCTAGAGTGGCTAGCGGGGCTAACACAGATACGCAGTATTTT. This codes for CSARVASGANTDTQYF.

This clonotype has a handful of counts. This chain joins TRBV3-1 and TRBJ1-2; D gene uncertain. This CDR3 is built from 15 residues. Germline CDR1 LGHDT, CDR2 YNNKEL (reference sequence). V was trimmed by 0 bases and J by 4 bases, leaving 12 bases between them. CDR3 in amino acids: CASSQEGAWGYGYTF. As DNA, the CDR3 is TGTGCCAGCAGCCAAGAGGGAGCCTGGGGCTATGGCTACACCTTC.

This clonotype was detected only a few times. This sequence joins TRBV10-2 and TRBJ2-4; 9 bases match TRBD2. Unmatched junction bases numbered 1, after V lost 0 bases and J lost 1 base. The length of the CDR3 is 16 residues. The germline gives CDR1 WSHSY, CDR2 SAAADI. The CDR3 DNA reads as TGCGCCAGCAGTGAGTCGAGCGGGAGGGCCAAAAACATTCAGTACTTC. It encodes CASSESSGRAKNIQYF.

CDR3 protein: CASSSHTHYEQYF. CDR3 DNA: TGTGCCAGCAGCTCTCACACCCATTACGAGCAGTACTTC. The V call is TRBV7-3, the J call TRBJ2-7, with D unresolved. The CDR3 has 13 amino acids. Germline CDR1 and CDR2: SGHTA and FQGTGA. Trimming removed 4 bases from V and 4 bases from J, with 11 bases in between.

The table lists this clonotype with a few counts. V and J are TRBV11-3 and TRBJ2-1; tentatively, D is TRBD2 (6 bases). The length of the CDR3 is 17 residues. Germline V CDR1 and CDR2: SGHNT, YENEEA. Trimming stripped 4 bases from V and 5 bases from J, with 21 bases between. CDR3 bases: TGTGCCAGCAGCTCTCTCCTAGATAGCGGAGAACACAATGAGCAGTTCTTC. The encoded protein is CASSSLLDSGEHNEQFF.

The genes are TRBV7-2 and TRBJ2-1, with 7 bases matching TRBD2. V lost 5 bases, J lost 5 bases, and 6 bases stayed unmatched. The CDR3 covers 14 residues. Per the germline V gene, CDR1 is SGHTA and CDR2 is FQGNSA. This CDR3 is CASSPGLRDNEQFF. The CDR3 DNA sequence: TGTGCCAGCAGCCCGGGACTACGCGACAATGAGCAGTTCTTC.